This paragraph reports one TCR beta chain. Antigen specificity is unknown. The entry originates in a study of cytomegalovirus exposure and HLA in healthy donors. Across the whole study: Sequencing of some 200 million T cells in an earlier analysis found roughly 120 million unique TCR beta sequences. Study-wide results and limits: When analyzed later, a missense DCLRE1C variant was found to be linked to TCR beta V- and J-gene trimming. CMV serostatus alone was available as immune exposure information.

The germline gives CDR1 SQVTM, CDR2 ANQGSEA. Trimming cost V 7 bases and J 8 bases; bases outside gene matches: 10. This CDR3 spans 13 amino acids. Sampled while nominally healthy, donors likely had unrecorded immune exposures. 13 Jbeta primers and 60 Vbeta primers were used for the PCR. Measured with immunoSEQ multiplex PCR; TCRdb has only the in-frame clones, and not every one. This sample has roughly 100,000 clones, with nearly 15% found just once. Sequences were obtained from PBMCs. This sequence originates from a female donor in good health and CMV-seronegative. This chain joins TRBV29-1 and TRBJ1-2; 10 bases agree with TRBD1. CDR3 residues: CSAFGDRGSGYTF. The CDR3 DNA sequence: TGCAGCGCGTTCGGGGACAGGGGTTCGGGCTACACCTTC.